This T cell receptor (beta chain) was recovered during a study of T cell repertoires in cytomegalovirus infection. Study-wide findings and caveats: CMV-specific HLA-C-restricted TCR beta clonotypes dominated the ex vivo response.

TCRdb itself ran the reads through MiXCR, one entry per CDR3 protein. Here the sample spans hundreds of thousands of distinct CDR3 sequences, less than 25% being singletons. CDR1 is MNHEY, CDR2 SVGAGI, per germline. CDR3 length: 15 residues. Trimming stripped 4 bases from V and 10 bases from J, with 17 bases between. In the case of this clonotype: As yet, its antigen is unknown.

The chain is built from TRBV6-5 and TRBJ1-6; D gene ambiguous. Sample: CD8+ T cells from PBMCs. The origin of this receptor is a human donor in good health (CMV status not recorded). Some clones in this sample may be carry-over from other donors' samples. The CDR3 coding sequence is TGTGCCAGCAGTTCGTATGATAATCTAGACTCACCCCTCCACTTT. It translates to CASSSYDNLDSPLHF.